The 11 T cell receptor beta chains below were found in one sample sequenced in a study of response to subunit inactivated influenza vaccine. TCRdb itself ran the RT-PCR reads through MiXCR, one entry per CDR3 protein. The profile shows around 850,000 distinct CDR3 sequences, under 20% of them singletons. The sample here was PBMCs from blood, taken 4 to 6 days after vaccination. These receptors were obtained from a man aged 45-65 years who received an inactivated influenza vaccine.

This clonotype came up a few times. V and J are TRBV7-9 and TRBJ1-6; D not resolved. The CDR3 is 15 amino acids. V lost 1 base and J 4 bases, leaving 8 bases between the germline ends. CDR1 SEHNR and CDR2 FQNEAQ come from the germline V gene (reference sequence). The CDR3 bases are TGTGCCAGCAGCTTAGATGGCAGATATAATTCACCCCTCCACTTT. Protein product: CASSLDGRYNSPLHF.

This chain links TRBV28 with TRBJ2-1; D not certain. The CDR3 totals 15 residues. Deletions cut 7 bases from V and 7 bases from J, with 20 bases between. Germline loops: CDR1 MDHEN, CDR2 SYDVKM. CDR3 bases: TGTGCCAGCACTCTGCGGAAGTTTGGTTGGAATGAGCAGTTCTTC. Its translation: CASTLRKFGWNEQFF.

This clonotype turned up a few times. V gene TRBV7-2 combines with J gene TRBJ2-1; D gene unclear. This CDR3 region has 12 residues. The V gene lost 5 bases and the J gene lost 9 bases, with 11 bases spanning the gap. The germline V gene encodes CDR1 SGHTA and CDR2 FQGNSA. As DNA, the CDR3 is TGTGCCAGCAGCCCCAACGCGATTGAGCAGTTCTTC. Protein: CASSPNAIEQFF.

This chain links TRBV20-1 with TRBJ1-1; TRBD1 is a possible D gene (5 bases). The CDR3 is 14 amino acids. V lost 0 bases to trimming and J lost 5 bases, with 13 bases between them. The germline CDR1 and CDR2 sequences are DFQATT and SNEGSKA (reference sequence). CDR3 region: CSARDRRGWTEAFF. The CDR3 DNA is TGCAGTGCTAGAGATAGGAGGGGCTGGACTGAAGCTTTCTTT.

This clonotype was found a few times. The chain recombines TRBV6-5 with TRBJ1-2, with a possible D match to TRBD1 (6 bases). From germline, CDR1 is MNHEY and CDR2 SVGAGI. Trimming removed 4 bases at V and 6 bases at J, with 21 bases between. This CDR3 has 16 residues. CDR3 nucleotides: TGTGCCAGCAGTTCAAGCTACAGGGTCCCGCATGATGGCTACACCTTC. It is translated as CASSSSYRVPHDGYTF.

This clonotype was seen a single time. This chain joins TRBV7-8 and TRBJ2-3; possibly TRBD1 for D (5 bases). V shed 6 bases and J shed 0 bases, with 16 bases lying between them. The germline V gene has CDR1 SGHVS and CDR2 FQNEAQ. The CDR3 consists of 16 residues. CDR3 in DNA: TGTGCCAGCAGTCCAGGACAAGCCCATAGCACAGATACGCAGTATTTT. Translation: CASSPGQAHSTDTQYF.

This clonotype was detected only a few times. The CDR3: CASSRVGTGSSGTYNEQFF. The CDR3 DNA reads TGCGCCAGCAGCCGGGTAGGGACAGGGTCTTCAGGAACCTACAATGAGCAGTTCTTC. This chain connects TRBV5-1 to TRBJ2-1; 9 nucleotides align to TRBD1. Germline lookup yields CDR1 SGHRS and CDR2 YFSETQ. This CDR3 is 19 amino acids long. The V and J ends lost 4 bases and 2 bases, in that order; junction bases with no gene match: 16.

This clonotype was detected ten times or more. The chain combines TRBV5-1 with TRBJ1-5; a possible D gene is TRBD1 (6 bases). Germline V CDR1 and CDR2: SGHRS, YFSETQ. V lost 1 base, J lost 1 base, and 12 bases lay in between. This CDR3 spans 16 amino acids. CDR3 amino acids: CASSLTAGVSNQPQHF. For the CDR3, the DNA is TGCGCCAGCAGCTTGACTGCAGGGGTCAGCAATCAGCCCCAGCATTTT.

This clonotype has a handful of counts. This rearrangement joins TRBV4-3 to TRBJ2-2; weak D call: TRBD1 (6 bases). Trimming took 0 bases from V and 13 from J, leaving 12 bases between them. The CDR3 consists of 13 residues. CDR1 is LGHNA, CDR2 YSLEER, per germline. CDR3 DNA: TGCGCCAGCAGCCAAGATAAGGGGGATAGGCTGTTTTTT. Its protein is CASSQDKGDRLFF.

This clonotype was observed a few times. The J gene is TRBJ2-1, the V gene TRBV7-9; D is unclear. There are 15 residues in the CDR3. Germline V gene lookup returns CDR1 SEHNR and CDR2 FQNEAQ (reference sequence). V lost 2 bases and J lost 8, with 16 bases in between. The CDR3 spells CASSLLVTGTDEQFF. In DNA form, the CDR3 reads TGTGCCAGCAGCTTACTCGTGACCGGTACTGATGAGCAGTTCTTC.

The chain joins TRBV6-2 or TRBV6-3 to TRBJ2-1; TRBD1 agrees at 9 bases. In germline, CDR1 is MNHEY, CDR2 SVGEGT. V lost 6 bases, J lost 7 bases, and 13 bases stayed unmatched. CDR3 length: 16 amino acids. The CDR3 is CASRRPGTGPFNEQFF. In DNA form, the CDR3 reads TGTGCCAGCAGACGCCCAGGGACAGGGCCCTTTAATGAGCAGTTCTTC.